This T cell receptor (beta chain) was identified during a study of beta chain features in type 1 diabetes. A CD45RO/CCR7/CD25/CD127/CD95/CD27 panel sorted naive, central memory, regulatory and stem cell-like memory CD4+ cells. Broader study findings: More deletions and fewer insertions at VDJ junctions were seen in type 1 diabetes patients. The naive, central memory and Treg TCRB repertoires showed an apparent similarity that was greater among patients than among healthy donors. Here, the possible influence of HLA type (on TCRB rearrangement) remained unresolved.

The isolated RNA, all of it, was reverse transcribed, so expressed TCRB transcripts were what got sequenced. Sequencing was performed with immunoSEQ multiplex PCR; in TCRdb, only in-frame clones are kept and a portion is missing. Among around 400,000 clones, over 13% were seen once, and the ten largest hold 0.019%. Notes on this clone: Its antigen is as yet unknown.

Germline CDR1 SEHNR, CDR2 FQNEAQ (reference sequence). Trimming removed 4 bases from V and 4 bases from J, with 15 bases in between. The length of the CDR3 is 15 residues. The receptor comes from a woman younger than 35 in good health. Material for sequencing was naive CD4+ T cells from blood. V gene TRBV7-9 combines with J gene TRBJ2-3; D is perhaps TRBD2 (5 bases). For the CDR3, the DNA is TGTGCCAGCAGCTCCCGGACTCCTTTCCCAGATACGCAGTATTTT. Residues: CASSSRTPFPDTQYF.